The 20 T cell receptor beta chains below come from one sample, sequenced in a study of blood T cell repertoires in COVID-19. The method was immunoSEQ multiplex PCR; TCRdb's version includes in-frame clones alone and lacks a portion of them. This table has 300,000 to 350,000 clones, about nine tenths appearing once. The sequenced material came from peripheral blood. These receptors all stem from a man aged 25-45 years with COVID-19, enrolled during active disease.

The chain is built from TRBV28 and TRBJ1-4; D ambiguous. Trimming cost V 7 bases and J 14 bases, with 20 bases left between them. The CDR3 is made up of 13 amino acids. CDR1 is MDHEN and CDR2 is SYDVKM in the germline V gene. CDR3 in DNA: TGTGCCAGCACCGAAGAAGTATTCAGAGGCCTGTTTTTT. Translation: CASTEEVFRGLFF.

The chain has TRBV6-5 and TRBJ2-3, with 10 positions matching TRBD2. The CDR3 contains 16 residues. The germline V gene has CDR1 MNHEY and CDR2 SVGAGI. Trimming at V came to 3 bases and at J to 2 bases, leaving 5 bases not matched to a gene. Here the CDR3 DNA reads TGTGCCAGCAGTTATCTAGCGGGAGCTGTCACAGATACGCAGTATTTT. It specifies CASSYLAGAVTDTQYF.

The chain uses TRBV30 and TRBJ1-6; a weak D match, TRBD1 (6 bases). Germline V gives CDR1 GTSNPN, CDR2 SVGIG (reference sequence). The germline V and J ends were trimmed by 5 bases and 5 bases, with 13 bases remaining between them. The CDR3 contains 14 residues. The CDR3 loop is CAWATGTNNSPLHF. The CDR3 coding sequence is TGTGCCTGGGCTACCGGGACAAATAATTCACCCCTCCACTTT.

The rearrangement links TRBV19 to TRBJ1-1, with 10 bases fitting TRBD1. The germline CDR1 and CDR2 sequences are LNHDA and SQIVND (reference sequence). J gave up 4 bases and V 5 bases, and 7 bases lay outside the gene matches. The CDR3 runs to 15 residues. CDR3 protein: CASSSLTGGVTEAFF. CDR3 sequence (DNA): TGTGCCAGTAGTTCTTTGACAGGGGGCGTCACTGAAGCTTTCTTT. Supplemented by reference TRBV19 and TRBJ1-1, the full variable domain reads DGGITQSPKYLFRKEGQNVTLSCEQNLNHDAMYWYRQDPGQGLRLIYYSQIVNDFQKGDIAEGYSVSREKKESFPLTVTSAQKNPTAFYLCASSSLTGGVTEAFFGQGTRLTVV.

This chain connects TRBV19 to TRBJ2-7, with 8 bases lining up with TRBD1. Unmatched junction bases numbered 10, after V lost 6 bases and J lost 6 bases. Germline lookup yields CDR1 LNHDA and CDR2 SQIVND (reference sequence). The CDR3 is 14 amino acids. The CDR3 here is CASRKGTGGIEQYF. DNA of the CDR3: TGTGCCAGTAGAAAAGGTACAGGGGGGATCGAGCAGTACTTC.

The rearrangement uses TRBV19 and TRBJ1-6, with TRBD1 matching 9 bases. Germline V CDR1 and CDR2: LNHDA, SQIVND (reference sequence). V trimming: 0 bases; J trimming: 5 bases; junction bases outside the gene matches: 5. The CDR3 covers 17 residues. The DNA for the CDR3 is TGTGCCAGTAGTATAGAAGCAGGGACAGGGAATAATTCACCCCTCCACTTT. Its translation is CASSIEAGTGNNSPLHF.

The chain recombines TRBV4-1 with TRBJ1-5, with a weak D call TRBD1 (6 bases). Per the germline V gene, CDR1 is MGHRA and CDR2 is YSYEKL. V lost 2 bases, J lost 7 bases, and 12 bases lay in between. There are 14 residues in the CDR3. Written as DNA, the CDR3 is TGCGCCAGCAGCCAACCAGGGGTGAGGCAGCCCCAGCATTTT. Translation: CASSQPGVRQPQHF.

This clone was picked up a small number of times. The genes are TRBV27 and TRBJ1-1, with no clear D. Looked up from germline, CDR1 is MNHEY and CDR2 is SMNVEV (reference sequence). The length of the CDR3 is 16 residues. V was trimmed by 2 bases and J by 4 bases, leaving 17 bases between them. As DNA, the CDR3 is TGTGCCAGCAGTTTACGCGACGAGGGTTCGGGCACTGAAGCTTTCTTT. Residues: CASSLRDEGSGTEAFF.

The rearrangement links TRBV15 to TRBJ1-1; tentatively, D is TRBD1 (5 bases). The CDR3 has 17 residues. V was pared by 0 bases and J by 1 base, with 15 bases between. From germline, CDR1 is LNHNV and CDR2 YYDKDF (reference sequence). The CDR3 DNA reads TGTGCCACCAGCAGAGAGGGTCTGGGGCATCGGAACACTGAAGCTTTCTTT. This gives the protein CATSREGLGHRNTEAFF.

This clone occurred once. The chain carries TRBV25-1 and TRBJ1-1; the match to TRBD1 covers 9 bases. The germline CDR1 and CDR2 sequences are MGHDK and SYGVNS. After removal of 7 bases from V and 2 bases from J, the junction contained 8 bases not matched to a gene. The length of the CDR3 is 15 residues. DNA of the CDR3: TGTGCCAGCACCCGGACAGGGGACTTTAACACTGAAGCTTTCTTT. Protein sequence: CASTRTGDFNTEAFF.

V gene TRBV28 combines with J gene TRBJ2-1, with 7 bases matching TRBD2. Germline trimming cut 5 bases from V and 0 bases from J; bases unmatched to any gene: 19. Germline V gene sequence: CDR1 MDHEN, CDR2 SYDVKM. This CDR3 region has 20 residues. The CDR3 here is CASSRLVWGGYHGSYNEQFF. The CDR3 DNA reads TGTGCCAGCAGTCGACTAGTATGGGGGGGGTATCATGGCTCCTACAATGAGCAGTTCTTC. The full variable domain, its missing parts supplied by reference TRBV28 and TRBJ2-1, is DVKVTQSSRYLVKRTGEKVFLECVQDMDHENMFWYRQDPGLGLRLIYFSYDVKMKEKGDIPEGYSVSREKKERFSLILESASTNQTSMYLCASSRLVWGGYHGSYNEQFFGPGTRLTVL.

The V and J genes are TRBV28 and TRBJ1-3; D is unresolved. V lost 6 bases and J 4 bases, leaving 10 bases between the germline ends. The CDR3 is 13 residues long. Germline V lookup: CDR1 MDHEN, CDR2 SYDVKM. CDR3 protein: CASSLHEGNTIYF. CDR3 nucleotide sequence: TGTGCCAGCAGCCTTCATGAGGGAAACACCATATATTTT. Together with reference TRBV28 and TRBJ1-3, the CDR3 gives the full variable domain: DVKVTQSSRYLVKRTGEKVFLECVQDMDHENMFWYRQDPGLGLRLIYFSYDVKMKEKGDIPEGYSVSREKKERFSLILESASTNQTSMYLCASSLHEGNTIYFGEGSWLTVV.

This clone appeared a few times. The gene calls are TRBV2 and TRBJ2-7, with 8 bases matching TRBD2. This CDR3 has 12 residues. V trimming: 10 bases; J trimming: 6 bases; junction bases outside the gene matches: 8. CDR1 and CDR2 from the germline V gene are SNHLY and FYNNEI. The DNA of the CDR3 is TGTGCCACTGGACTAGCCTCCGTCGAGCAGTACTTC. This translates into CATGLASVEQYF. Filled out from reference TRBV2 and TRBJ2-7, the complete variable domain reads EPEVTQTPSHQVTQMGQEVILRCVPISNHLYFYWYRQILGQKVEFLVSFYNNEISEKSEIFDDQFSVERPDGSNFTLKIRSTKLEDSAMYFCATGLASVEQYFGPGTRLTVT.

The chain recombines TRBV10-3 with TRBJ2-1, with 7 bases aligning to TRBD2. CDR3 length: 15 amino acids. Germline V gene sequence: CDR1 ENHRY, CDR2 SYGVKD. Unmatched junction bases numbered 5, after V lost 0 bases and J lost 6 bases. Written as DNA, the CDR3 is TGTGCCATCAGTGAGTCGACTAGCAAGAGCAATGAGCAGTTCTTC. Residues: CAISESTSKSNEQFF.

The chain combines TRBV6-1 with TRBJ1-5; a weak D match, TRBD1 (5 bases). The CDR3 covers 19 residues. Germline values: CDR1 MNHNS, CDR2 SASEGT. V was pared by 0 bases and J by 8 bases, with 26 bases between. In nucleotides, the CDR3 is TGTGCCAGCAGTGAAGCGCGAGGCCATTCCGGGGGAAAGGGGAAGCCCCAGCATTTT. It encodes CASSEARGHSGGKGKPQHF.

V gene TRBV7-3 combines with J gene TRBJ2-1; D remains unclear. This CDR3 spans 13 amino acids. V was shortened by 1 base and J by 5 bases, with 6 bases between the two germline ends. CDR1 and CDR2 (germline): SGHTA, FQGTGA. The CDR3 DNA sequence: TGTGCCAGCAGCTTAAACACTAACAATGAGCAGTTCTTC. It encodes CASSLNTNNEQFF.

The chain is built from TRBV5-3 and TRBJ1-6; 10 bases match TRBD1. TRBV5-3 carries the ORF label, with uncertain function. The CDR3 is 14 residues long. V lost 3 bases to trimming and J lost 8 bases; unmatched junction nucleotides: 2. CDR3 DNA: TGTGCCAGAAGCTCCGGGACAGGGGATTCACCCCTCCACTTT. Its protein product is CARSSGTGDSPLHF.

This chain connects TRBV7-2 to TRBJ1-6; a possible D gene is TRBD1 (6 bases). Germline V gives CDR1 SGHTA, CDR2 FQGNSA. The V gene lost 5 bases and the J gene lost 10 bases, with 21 bases spanning the gap. This CDR3 is built from 16 residues. CDR3 DNA: TGTGCCAGCAGCCTGCAGGGGCATCACAACCTATCACCCCTCCACTTT. It specifies CASSLQGHHNLSPLHF.

The chain employs TRBV5-8 and TRBJ2-3; D perhaps matches TRBD2 (6 bases). CDR3 length equals 17 residues. Trimming cost V 4 bases and J 2 bases, with 20 bases left between them. Germline V lookup: CDR1 SGHTS, CDR2 YDEGEE. Here the CDR3 DNA reads TGTGCCAGCAGCAAAGGGCCAGGGAGGTGGAACACAGATACGCAGTATTTT. It translates to CASSKGPGRWNTDTQYF.

The chain employs TRBV4-3 and TRBJ1-6; D may be TRBD1 (6 bases). The CDR3 is 14 amino acids. Trimming took off 2 bases at V and 7 bases at J, with 9 bases between the two ends. Germline V gives CDR1 LGHNA, CDR2 YSLEER. The CDR3: CASSQLGGNSPLHF. Here the CDR3 DNA reads TGCGCCAGCAGCCAATTAGGGGGAAATTCACCCCTCCACTTT.